The 29 T cell receptor beta chains below all came from one sample that was sequenced in a study of blood T cells in healthy people across ages. With a J-beta primer mix and a sample-barcoded 5' primer, a second PCR ran about 7 to 12 cycles. Via MiXCR, TCRdb re-called the 5' RACE reads, giving one row per CDR3 protein. Of hundreds of thousands of distinct CDR3 sequences in the sample, more than 50% are singletons; the top ten hold around a quarter. The sample taken for sequencing was blood. The source is a man aged 35-49 years in good health.

This clonotype was counted only a few times. The chain uses TRBV2 and TRBJ2-3, with D perhaps assigned TRBD1 or TRBD2 (5 bases each). CDR1 and CDR2 from the germline V gene are SNHLY and FYNNEI. Trimming cost V 6 bases and J 2 bases, with 12 bases left between them. There are 14 residues in the CDR3. The DNA for the CDR3 is TGTGCCAGCAGAGCTCGGGGCCTCACAGATACGCAGTATTTT. Protein sequence: CASRARGLTDTQYF.

The gene calls are TRBV12-5 and TRBJ2-3; 9 nucleotides line up with TRBD2. V lost 2 bases and J lost 5; bases outside the gene matches: 5. Germline V lookup: CDR1 LGHNT, CDR2 FRNRAP. The CDR3 contains 15 residues. The CDR3 DNA reads as TGTGCTAGTGGTTTGCATGATAGCGGGAGAGATACGCAGTATTTT. Translating it yields CASGLHDSGRDTQYF.

Many counts were recorded for this clonotype. The rearrangement links TRBV12-3 or TRBV12-4 to TRBJ1-2; no reliable D call. Trimming removed 3 bases from V and 4 bases from J, with 15 bases in between. The CDR3 length is 15 residues. CDR3 in DNA: TGTGCCAGCAGTTTTGAACATTCGGGCCTCTATGGCTACACCTTC. This translates into CASSFEHSGLYGYTF.

V and J are TRBV2 and TRBJ2-5; 7 bases match TRBD1. The CDR3 is 11 residues long. The ends lost 8 bases at V and 10 bases at J; junction bases unmatched: 7. Germline V gene lookup returns CDR1 SNHLY and CDR2 FYNNEI. CDR3 residues: CASGVGTDQYF. The DNA of the CDR3 is TGTGCCAGCGGTGTGGGGACAGACCAGTACTTC.

The chain couples TRBV15 to TRBJ2-7, with 7 bases fitting TRBD1. Germline V gives CDR1 LNHNV, CDR2 YYDKDF (reference sequence). CDR3 size: 15 residues. After removal of 3 bases from V and 2 bases from J, the junction contained 7 bases not matched to a gene. CDR3 sequence: CATSSSRDRPYEQYF. The CDR3 region has the DNA TGTGCCACCAGCAGCTCCCGGGACAGACCCTACGAGCAGTACTTC.

The chain combines TRBV24-1 with TRBJ2-6; D perhaps matches TRBD1 (5 bases). V shed 4 bases and J shed 2 bases, with 11 bases lying between them. CDR1 and CDR2 (germline): KGHDR, SFDVKD. The CDR3 totals 16 residues. In DNA form, the CDR3 reads TGTGCCACCAGTGACCCAGGGCGGACTGGGGCCAACGTCCTGACTTTC. As protein: CATSDPGRTGANVLTF.

This chain uses TRBV6-4 with TRBJ2-5; 7 bases match TRBD2. Germline V gives CDR1 MRHNA, CDR2 SNTAGT. This CDR3 has 12 amino acids. V trimming: 3 bases; J trimming: 11 bases; junction bases outside the gene matches: 6. The CDR3 bases are TGTGCCAGCAGTGAGCGGGAGAATGAGCAGTACTTC. This sequence encodes CASSERENEQYF.

The chain uses TRBV19 and TRBJ1-2; 7 bases align to TRBD1. The CDR3 length is 16 residues. The ends lost 5 bases at V and 1 base at J; junction bases unmatched: 10. Germline V CDR1 and CDR2: LNHDA, SQIVND (reference sequence). The CDR3 here is CASSLFRWDSNYGYTF. The DNA for the CDR3 is TGTGCCAGTAGTCTTTTTAGGTGGGACAGTAACTATGGCTACACCTTC. The whole variable domain, remainder taken from reference TRBV19 and TRBJ1-2, is DGGITQSPKYLFRKEGQNVTLSCEQNLNHDAMYWYRQDPGQGLRLIYYSQIVNDFQKGDIAEGYSVSREKKESFPLTVTSAQKNPTAFYLCASSLFRWDSNYGYTFGSGTRLTVV.

V is TRBV7-6 and J is TRBJ2-3; D call uncertain. V gave up 1 base and J gave up 1 base, with 12 bases separating them. The germline V gene has CDR1 SGHVS and CDR2 FNYEAQ. This CDR3 is built from 16 residues. The chain's CDR3 is CASSLVHDLRTDTQYF. The CDR3 DNA reads as TGTGCCAGCAGCTTAGTACACGACCTGCGCACAGATACGCAGTATTTT.

This clonotype was seen a few times. The V gene is TRBV25-1, the J gene TRBJ2-5; 7 bases align to TRBD1. This CDR3 is built from 16 residues. J was trimmed by 1 base and V by 2 bases; bases with no gene match: 7. Germline V gene data show CDR1 as MGHDK and CDR2 as SYGVNS. CDR3 region: CASSEIQQGFQETQYF. The CDR3 DNA follows: TGTGCCAGCAGTGAAATCCAACAGGGGTTCCAAGAGACCCAGTACTTC. The full variable domain, in which reference TRBV25-1 and TRBJ2-5 provide the parts outside the CDR3, is EADIYQTPRYLVIGTGKKITLECSQTMGHDKMYWYQQDPGMELHLIHYSYGVNSTEKGDLSSESTVSRIRTEHFPLTLESARPSHTSQYLCASSEIQQGFQETQYFGPGTRLLVL.

The chain links TRBV7-2 to TRBJ2-5; D may be TRBD2 (6 bases). This CDR3 spans 15 amino acids. Germline V gives CDR1 SGHTA, CDR2 FQGNSA. Trimming pared 5 bases from V and 1 base from J, leaving 14 bases between. DNA of the CDR3: TGTGCCAGCAGCCTACCCGGGACTTCCCAAGAGACCCAGTACTTC. Translated: CASSLPGTSQETQYF.

This chain links TRBV7-3 with TRBJ2-4, with a tentative D call TRBD2 (6 bases). The J call may not be correct, given that the DNA end is closer to TRBJ2-7. The CDR3 totals 13 residues. Germline values: CDR1 SGHTA, CDR2 FQGTGA. CDR3 bases: TGTGCCAGCAGCCAACGCGCCGGGGGCGAGCAGTACTTC. Residues: CASSQRAGGEQYF.

V and J are TRBV20-1 and TRBJ2-4; no definite D call. Deletions cut 3 bases from V and 13 bases from J, with 19 bases between. This CDR3 is built from 13 residues. CDR1 and CDR2 from the germline V gene are DFQATT and SNEGSKA (reference sequence). CDR3 coding DNA: TGCAGTGCTAGGGATCAGGAGCATACGACGCAGTACTTC. The encoded protein is CSARDQEHTTQYF.

Only one count was recorded for this clonotype. This chain connects TRBV7-6 to TRBJ2-1; 9 positions agree with TRBD1. CDR3 length: 15 amino acids. Germline V gene data show CDR1 as SGHVS and CDR2 as FNYEAQ. The trim removed 5 bases at V and 9 bases at J, leaving 11 bases unmatched. CDR3 DNA: TGTGCCAGCAGCCCCAGGACAGGGGTGTTTGGTGAGCAGTTCTTC. Its translation is CASSPRTGVFGEQFF.

This chain joins TRBV27 and TRBJ2-1, with 9 bases lining up with TRBD2. Looked up from germline, CDR1 is MNHEY and CDR2 is SMNVEV (reference sequence). The CDR3 loop spans 15 amino acids. Unmatched junction bases numbered 4, after V lost 1 base and J lost 6 bases. CDR3 sequence reads: CASSLYSGGINEQFF. CDR3 nucleotide sequence: TGTGCCAGCAGTTTATATAGCGGGGGAATCAATGAGCAGTTCTTC.

The chain employs TRBV29-1 and TRBJ1-2, with 10 bases fitting TRBD1. Germline trimming cut 5 bases from V and 4 bases from J; bases unmatched to any gene: 10. Germline values: CDR1 SQVTM, CDR2 ANQGSEA. The CDR3 is 15 residues long. CDR3 region: CSVPQGTGVGYGYTF. In nucleotides, the CDR3 is TGCAGCGTTCCCCAAGGGACAGGGGTGGGCTATGGCTACACCTTC.

This clonotype has just a few counts. The rearrangement uses TRBV13 and TRBJ2-1; TRBD1 matches 9 bases. After removal of 4 bases from V and 3 bases from J, the junction contained 7 bases not matched to a gene. The V gene's germline CDR1 is PRHDT and CDR2 FYEKMQ (reference sequence). This CDR3 spans 16 amino acids. In DNA form, the CDR3 reads TGTGCCAGCAGCTCCATAGGGGACAGGGTCTACAATGAGCAGTTCTTC. Translating gives CASSSIGDRVYNEQFF.

This clonotype has just a few counts. The chain uses TRBV5-1 and TRBJ2-7; TRBD2 matches 9 bases. This CDR3 region has 14 residues. V dropped 4 bases and J dropped 5; count of bases not matched to a gene: 7. Germline V gene sequence: CDR1 SGHRS, CDR2 YFSETQ. The CDR3 spells CASSAGLASDEQYF. CDR3 coding DNA: TGCGCCAGCAGCGCCGGACTAGCGTCGGACGAGCAGTACTTC.

The chain links TRBV7-2 to TRBJ2-7; TRBD2 is a possible D gene (6 bases). The assigned J gene may be wrong: the sequence end matches TRBJ2-5 better. Germline values: CDR1 SGHTA, CDR2 FQGNSA. This CDR3 contains 15 residues. The CDR3 sequence: CASGHTTAGKETQYF. The CDR3 region has the DNA TGTGCCAGCGGCCATACTACCGCGGGGAAAGAGACCCAGTACTTC.

This chain connects TRBV7-8 to TRBJ1-3, with D possibly matching TRBD1 (5 bases). V gave up 3 bases and J gave up 5 bases, with 14 bases separating them. This CDR3 has 15 residues. The germline V gene encodes CDR1 SGHVS and CDR2 FQNEAQ. The CDR3 region has the DNA TGTGCCAGCAGCTTCCTTACAGGACGGCGAAACACCATATATTTT. Its translation is CASSFLTGRRNTIYF. Using reference TRBV7-8 and TRBJ1-3 for the parts outside the CDR3, the full variable domain is GAGVSQSPRYKVAKRGQDVALRCDPISGHVSLFWYQQALGQGPEFLTYFQNEAQLDKSGLPSDRFFAERPEGSVSTLKIQRTQQEDSAVYLCASSFLTGRRNTIYFGEGSWLTVV.

The chain recombines TRBV20-1 with TRBJ2-3, with TRBD1 as a possible D gene (5 bases). CDR1 is DFQATT, CDR2 SNEGSKA, per germline (reference sequence). The length of the CDR3 is 15 residues. Trimming cost V 5 bases and J 4 bases, with 19 bases left between them. CDR3 sequence (DNA): TGCAGTGCTCCCTCCCAGGGATCGATTCCAGATACGCAGTATTTT. This gives the protein CSAPSQGSIPDTQYF.

The chain links TRBV6-4 to TRBJ2-3, with 12 bases matching TRBD2. CDR1 MRHNA and CDR2 SNTAGT come from the germline V gene. V trimming: 0 bases; J trimming: 3 bases; junction bases outside the gene matches: 1. The CDR3 sequence is 16 residues long. As DNA, the CDR3 is TGTGCCAGCAGTGACTCCGGGACTAGCGGGACAGATACGCAGTATTTT. This encodes CASSDSGTSGTDTQYF.

This clonotype occurred a few times. The chain recombines TRBV18 with TRBJ2-5, with D perhaps TRBD2 (6 bases). Between the trimmed V and J ends, which lost 3 bases and 1 base, there was a span of 12 bases. Looked up from germline, CDR1 is KGHSH and CDR2 is LQKENI. This CDR3 has 15 residues. CDR3 in amino acids: CASSPREVGQETQYF. CDR3 DNA: TGTGCCAGCTCACCGAGGGAGGTAGGCCAAGAGACCCAGTACTTC.

This sequence joins TRBV15 and TRBJ2-5; unclear D gene. Germline V gives CDR1 LNHNV, CDR2 YYDKDF (reference sequence). Trimming stripped 1 base from V and 4 bases from J, with 7 bases between. The CDR3 runs to 13 residues. In DNA, the CDR3 is TGTGCCACCAGCAGAGTCGGTAGAGAGACCCAGTACTTC. Its protein product is CATSRVGRETQYF.

This chain joins TRBV4-1 and TRBJ2-4, with 7 bases aligning to TRBD1. Trimming at V came to 0 bases and at J to 0 bases, leaving 11 bases not matched to a gene. The CDR3 runs to 19 residues. CDR1 is MGHRA, CDR2 YSYEKL, per germline. The CDR3 reads CASSQEPGQNDLAKNIQYF. CDR3 nucleotides: TGCGCCAGCAGCCAAGAACCGGGACAGAACGATCTAGCCAAAAACATTCAGTACTTC.

This clonotype occurred a few times. The chain recombines TRBV7-9 with TRBJ2-7; D ambiguous. CDR3 size: 11 residues. Germline V gene lookup returns CDR1 SEHNR and CDR2 FQNEAQ (reference sequence). Trimming cost V 5 bases and J 3 bases, with 5 bases left between them. In nucleotides, the CDR3 is TGTGCCAGCAGCCCCGACTACGAGCAGTACTTC. The encoded protein is CASSPDYEQYF.

The chain links TRBV27 to TRBJ2-7, with D uncertain. Looked up from germline, CDR1 is MNHEY and CDR2 is SMNVEV (reference sequence). CDR3 length: 13 amino acids. Trimming removed 5 bases at V and 0 bases at J, with 8 bases between. The CDR3 DNA reads as TGTGCCAGCAGTCCTCCCCTCTCCTACGAGCAGTACTTC. Translation: CASSPPLSYEQYF.

The V call is TRBV19, the J call TRBJ2-1; no clear D gene. With 0 bases removed from V and 1 base from J, the gap between germline ends came to 7 bases. Germline lookup yields CDR1 LNHDA and CDR2 SQIVND (reference sequence). This CDR3 comprises 15 residues. In DNA form, the CDR3 reads TGTGCCAGTAGTATAGATTACAGTTCCTACAATGAGCAGTTCTTC. Translated: CASSIDYSSYNEQFF.

This chain uses TRBV10-3 with TRBJ2-1; TRBD2 might be the D (6 bases). CDR1 is ENHRY and CDR2 is SYGVKD in the germline V gene. This CDR3 contains 14 residues. The V end was cut by 6 bases, the J end by 7 bases, with 16 bases between. CDR3 residues: CAISPGTPKNEQFF. The DNA for the CDR3 is TGTGCCATCAGCCCCGGGACTCCGAAAAATGAGCAGTTCTTC.